This T cell receptor beta chain was sequenced for a study of breast tumors, draining lymph nodes, adjacent tissues. Note on this clonotype: What it binds is not known.

Samples came from axillary lymph nodes draining the breast cancer. Findings of the study overall: Findings are consistent with lymph node origin and intratumoral expansion of most tumor T cells. Compared with lymph nodes, tumors were less diverse; compared with nontumor tissue, more. Luminal-like breast cancer showed significantly greater tumor-nontumor repertoire similarity than basal-like breast cancer did.

The CDR3 length is 16 residues. Germline V gene data show CDR1 as SGHVS and CDR2 as FQNEAQ. Trimming removed 5 bases from V and 4 bases from J, with 19 bases in between. Via MiXCR, TCRdb re-called the multiplex PCR reads, giving one row per CDR3 protein. The data contain some 170,000 distinct CDR3 sequences, 33% of them singletons. This clonotype was sampled from a female donor with breast cancer. Some clones in this sample may be carry-over from other donors' samples. The V call is TRBV7-8, the J call TRBJ2-3; D possibly uses TRBD1 or TRBD2 (6 bases each). Specimen: axillary lymph node tissue. CDR3 in DNA: TGTGCCAGCAGCGAGGGGGGCTGGAAGGGTTCAGATACGCAGTATTTT. Its translation: CASSEGGWKGSDTQYF. The whole variable domain, remainder taken from reference TRBV7-8 and TRBJ2-3, is GAGVSQSPRYKVAKRGQDVALRCDPISGHVSLFWYQQALGQGPEFLTYFQNEAQLDKSGLPSDRFFAERPEGSVSTLKIQRTQQEDSAVYLCASSEGGWKGSDTQYFGPGTRLTVL.